The entry below describes one T cell receptor (beta chain). Its antigen is undetermined. The record originates from a study of cytomegalovirus exposure and HLA in healthy donors. Vbeta (60) and Jbeta (13) primers were used in the PCR. The assay was immunoSEQ multiplex PCR, and TCRdb's table has in-frame clones only and misses some. Of hundreds of thousands of clones listed, under 80% are singletons. General observations from the study: Researchers had no immune exposure information except CMV serostatus available. There was a cluster of highly shared sequence variants that was likely a sequencing artifact.

V was trimmed by 0 bases and J by 7 bases, leaving 6 bases between them. Germline CDR1 is MNHEY and CDR2 is SVGAGI. The length of the CDR3 is 13 residues. The sequenced sample was PBMCs. The chain has TRBV6-5 and TRBJ1-4; the D is unclear. The clonotype comes from a female donor in good health and CMV-seronegative. CDR3 sequence reads: CASSYSSREKLFF. DNA of the CDR3: TGTGCCAGCAGTTACTCGAGCCGTGAAAAACTGTTTTTT.